Listed below are T cell receptor beta chains from one sample, sequenced in a study of T cell responses to AZD1222 COVID-19 vaccine. TCRdb keeps only in-frame clones here, not all; method: immunoSEQ multiplex PCR. The profile shows tens of thousands of clones, approximately 91% of them singletons. This sample comprised peripheral blood, obtained on day 0 of AZD1222 vaccination. These receptors were collected from an adult in good health. Both conserved end residues are part of each CDR3. D genes are given only for firm matches. Not all rows give a size; the values are once, few, many and, for expanded clones, a class.

j_call v_call d_call clone_size cdr3_nt cdr3_aa
TRBJ2-3 TRBV7-8 TRBD2 NA TGTGCCAGCAGCTTAGGTCGCGGGGGGACGGTAGATACGCAGTATTTT CASSLGRGGTVDTQYF
TRBJ2-4 TRBV13 NA NA TGTGCCAGCAGCATCCGGACAGTCAAAAACATTCAGTACTTC CASSIRTVKNIQYF
TRBJ2-3 TRBV19 NA NA TGTGCCAGTAGTATCCTTCGGGTGGGGGGTAACACAGATACGCAGTATTTT CASSILRVGGNTDTQYF
TRBJ1-2 TRBV28 TRBD1 NA TGTGCCAGCAGTTGGACCGAACAGGGGAATGGCTACACCTTC CASSWTEQGNGYTF
TRBJ1-2 TRBV12-2 NA NA TGTGCAAGTCTCCCTTTGGGGGGGAATCGGTATGGCTACACCTTC CASLPLGGNRYGYTF
TRBJ1-3 TRBV5-1 NA NA TGCGCCAGCAGCTTGGGGGTCTCTGGAAACACCATATATTTT CASSLGVSGNTIYF
TRBJ1-2 TRBV10-2 TRBD1 NA TGCGCCAGCAGTGAGATCCCAGGGGGCGGGTACACCTTC CASSEIPGGGYTF
TRBJ2-5 TRBV5-1 NA NA TGCGCCAGCAGCTTGAGGGACTTCAGGGCGGGTGAGACCCAGTACTTC CASSLRDFRAGETQYF
TRBJ1-1 TRBV6-5 NA NA TGTGCCAGCAAAGGGGGAGTGATGACTGAAGCTTTCTTT CASKGGVMTEAFF
TRBJ1-1 TRBV5-6 NA NA TGTGCCAGCAGCGACCTCGGGGGACCCACTGAAGCTTTCTTT CASSDLGGPTEAFF
TRBJ2-5 TRBV19 NA NA TGTGCCAGTAGCATCCGGCACAGGCGGGAGACCCAGTACTTC CASSIRHRRETQYF
TRBJ2-1 TRBV5-1 NA NA TGCGCCAGCAACGTAGGAACGGATGAGCAGTTCTTC CASNVGTDEQFF
TRBJ2-3 TRBV3-1/TRBV3-2 TRBD2 NA TGTGCCAGCAGCGAGACTAGCGGTGGCACAGATACGCAGTATTTT CASSETSGGTDTQYF
TRBJ1-2 TRBV7-2 TRBD1 NA TGTGCCAGCAGCATGCCGGGACAGTACAATGGCTACACCTTC CASSMPGQYNGYTF
TRBJ1-6 TRBV6-1 NA NA TGTGCCAGCAGTGAAGTGGAGAGCGGCTCTAATTCACCCCTCCACTTT CASSEVESGSNSPLHF
TRBJ1-2 TRBV28 NA once TGTGCCAGCAGTTCCTCTAACTATGGCTACACCTTC CASSSSNYGYTF
TRBJ2-7 TRBV5-4 NA NA TGTGCCAGCAGCTTGGAAGGGTACGAGCAGTACTTC CASSLEGYEQYF
TRBJ2-2 TRBV7-3 TRBD2 NA TGTGCCAGCAGCTTAACAAGGCCCGGCGCGCGGGGGGGCCCCACCGGGGAGCTGTTTTTT CASSLTRPGARGGPTGELFF
TRBJ1-2 TRBV20-1 NA NA TGCAGTGCTAGTTCCAGGGGCTATGGCTACACCTTC CSASSRGYGYTF
TRBJ2-5 TRBV19 NA NA TGTGCCAGTAGTGCCCAAACTAGGACCTTTGGCGAGACCCAGTACTTC CASSAQTRTFGETQYF
TRBJ2-5 TRBV27 NA NA TGTGCCAGCCGGGACATACAAGAGACCCAGTACTTC CASRDIQETQYF
TRBJ1-5 TRBV7-2 NA NA TGTGCCAGCAGCTTTTTGGGCGGTAATCAGCCCCAGCATTTT CASSFLGGNQPQHF
TRBJ1-1 TRBV28 TRBD1 NA TGTGCCAGCAGTCCCGGACAGGCAAACACTGAAGCTTTCTTT CASSPGQANTEAFF
TRBJ2-7 TRBV19 NA NA TGTGCCAGTAGTATACGGCAGGGTCCATCCTACGAGCAGTACTTC CASSIRQGPSYEQYF
TRBJ2-2 TRBV10-3 TRBD1 NA TGTGCCATCAGTGCGACAGGGGGGGACACCGGGGAGCTGTTTTTT CAISATGGDTGELFF
TRBJ1-1 TRBV27 NA NA TGTGCCAGCAGTTTATCGGGAAGAGTGAACACTGAAGCTTTCTTT CASSLSGRVNTEAFF
TRBJ2-4 TRBV3-1/TRBV3-2 NA NA TGTGCCAGCAGCCAAGTAGGCGGCCGGGGAAACATTCAGTACTTC CASSQVGGRGNIQYF
TRBJ2-7 TRBV11-3 NA NA TGTGCCAGCAGCTTTTCCAGGAGACACGAGCAGTACTTC CASSFSRRHEQYF
TRBJ2-5 TRBV7-2 NA NA TGTGCCAGCAGCAAGGAAGAGACCCAGTACTTC CASSKEETQYF
TRBJ1-3 TRBV5-8 NA NA TGTGCCAGCAGCCGGGACCACTCTGGAAACACCATATATTTT CASSRDHSGNTIYF
TRBJ2-7 TRBV30 NA NA TGTGCCTGGAGTGTAGGGGGGGCGGCCTCCTACGAGCAGTACTTC CAWSVGGAASYEQYF
TRBJ2-3 TRBV6-5 TRBD2 NA TGTGCATCTCGCTCGGGGGGAAGCACAGATACGCAGTATTTT CASRSGGSTDTQYF
TRBJ1-1 TRBV6-5 NA NA TGTGCCAGCACTCTGACAGCGAACACTGAAGCTTTCTTT CASTLTANTEAFF
TRBJ1-3 TRBV5-4 NA NA TGTGCCAGCAGCTGGAGTGGGGAAAACACCATATATTTT CASSWSGENTIYF
TRBJ1-2 TRBV7-9 TRBD1 once TGTGCCAGCAGAGGGGGCATTGGGGAATATGGCTACACCTTC CASRGGIGEYGYTF
TRBJ2-7 TRBV6-5 NA NA TGTGCCAGCAGCTCAGGGACTGAAGAGCAGTACTTC CASSSGTEEQYF
TRBJ1-6 TRBV7-3 NA NA TGTGCCAGCAGCTCGGACAGCTATAATTCACCCCTCCACTTT CASSSDSYNSPLHF
TRBJ2-4 TRBV6-5 NA NA TGTGCCAGCAGTTATTCGGACATTCAGTACTTC CASSYSDIQYF
TRBJ2-3 TRBV3-1/TRBV3-2 NA NA TGTGCCAGCAGTACTAGGGCAGATACGCAGTATTTT CASSTRADTQYF
TRBJ2-1 TRBV6-5 NA NA TGTGCCAGCTCCCGGGACTGGGTCGCCGGAGAGCAGTTCTTC CASSRDWVAGEQFF
TRBJ1-3 TRBV15 NA NA TGTGCCACCAGCAGTAAACTCGTACACTCTGGAAACACCATATATTTT CATSSKLVHSGNTIYF
TRBJ2-7 TRBV11-3 NA NA TGTGCCAGCAGCTTAGGGGCAGCGACCTACGAGCAGTACTTC CASSLGAATYEQYF
TRBJ2-3 TRBV11-3 NA NA TGTGCCAGCAGCCGGCGCGAGGGTGCAGATACGCAGTATTTT CASSRREGADTQYF
TRBJ1-2 TRBV7-8 TRBD1 NA TGTGCCAGCAGCCTAACCTACCCCGGTCGGACAGGGATCTATGGCTACACCTTC CASSLTYPGRTGIYGYTF
TRBJ2-2 TRBV21-1 NA NA TGTGCCAGCAGCAAATCCGGGGAGCTGTTTTTT CASSKSGELFF
TRBJ2-7 TRBV19 NA NA TGTGCCAGTAGTCAGGGCGCCTACGAGCAGTACTTC CASSQGAYEQYF
TRBJ1-1 TRBV6-8 NA NA TGTGCCAGCAGTTACTCGACAGGGAACACTGAAGCTTTCTTT CASSYSTGNTEAFF
TRBJ1-5 TRBV28 NA NA TGTGCCAGCAGTCTGATAACGGTAGGGTCTCTCAATCAGCCCCAGCATTTT CASSLITVGSLNQPQHF
TRBJ2-1 TRBV7-3 NA NA TGTGCCAGCAGCTCTAGCGCCCTCAGCTCCTACAATGAGCAGTTCTTC CASSSSALSSYNEQFF
TRBJ1-5 TRBV28 TRBD1 NA TGTGCCAGCACCAGGGGGGGGGCAGGGCAGCCCCAGCATTTT CASTRGGAGQPQHF
TRBJ2-6 TRBV11-1 NA NA TGTGCCAGCACCTCCGGGACCACCCCTGGGGCCAACGTCCTGACTTTC CASTSGTTPGANVLTF
TRBJ2-2 TRBV9 NA NA TGTGCCAGCAGCGTAGTATTGGGTACCGGGGAGCTGTTTTTT CASSVVLGTGELFF
TRBJ2-7 TRBV6-2/TRBV6-3 TRBD2 NA TGTGCCAGCAGCCACAGACTAGCTTCCACCTACGAGCAGTACTTC CASSHRLASTYEQYF